Below are 21 T cell receptor beta chains sequenced from a single sample in a study of blood T cell repertoires in COVID-19. Assay used: immunoSEQ multiplex PCR; TCRdb lists only in-frame clones, some missing. Here the sample spans under 300,000 clones, roughly 79% being singletons. The sample consisted of PBMCs or T cells enriched from blood (not recorded which). These receptors came from a man in his forties who had recovered from COVID-19.

This clone appeared once. The chain joins TRBV19 to TRBJ2-2; maybe TRBD2 (6 bases). Trimming removed 2 bases from V and 6 bases from J, with 16 bases in between. This CDR3 region has 16 residues. Germline lookup yields CDR1 LNHDA and CDR2 SQIVND (reference sequence). CDR3 sequence (DNA): TGTGCCAGTAGTATACTTGCGGGACCTGACCCCGGGGAGCTGTTTTTT. Its protein is CASSILAGPDPGELFF.

CDR3 residues: CASRSGGFPEKLFF. Written as DNA, the CDR3 is TGTGCCAGTAGATCAGGGGGCTTTCCCGAAAAACTGTTTTTT. The V call is TRBV19, the J call TRBJ1-4, with TRBD1 identical over 8 bases. The CDR3 totals 14 residues. The J segment lost 8 bases and the V segment lost 6 bases, leaving 8 bases of the junction unmatched. The germline CDR1 and CDR2 sequences are LNHDA and SQIVND (reference sequence).

This chain uses TRBV11-2 with TRBJ2-2, with a weak D call TRBD2 (6 bases). Deletions cut 3 bases from V and 8 bases from J, with 19 bases between. The CDR3 sequence is 16 residues long. Per germline, CDR1 SGHAT and CDR2 FQNNGV. CDR3 bases: TGTGCCAGCAGCTTTTCGAGGGGCCTCGGGAGTGGGGAGCTGTTTTTT. Amino acid sequence: CASSFSRGLGSGELFF. The full variable domain, rest sourced from reference TRBV11-2 and TRBJ2-2, is EAGVAQSPRYKIIEKRQSVAFWCNPISGHATLYWYQQILGQGPKLLIQFQNNGVVDDSQLPKDRFSAERLKGVDSTLKIQPAKLEDSAVYLCASSFSRGLGSGELFFGEGSRLTVL.

This clone was counted a few times. The chain links TRBV6-2 or TRBV6-3 to TRBJ2-2, with TRBD2 identical over 15 bases. CDR3 length equals 17 residues. In germline, CDR1 is MNHEY, CDR2 SVGEGT. J was trimmed by 5 bases and V by 5 bases; bases with no gene match: 6. Written as DNA, the CDR3 is TGTGCCAGCAGTCGCTGGACTAGCGGGGGGGTAACCGGGGAGCTGTTTTTT. This codes for CASSRWTSGGVTGELFF.

This clone was counted once. This chain connects TRBV20-1 to TRBJ2-5, with a tentative D call TRBD1 (5 bases). The germline V gene encodes CDR1 DFQATT and CDR2 SNEGSKA (reference sequence). Trimming left V 6 bases short and J 3 bases short, with 5 bases between. This CDR3 has 10 amino acids. CDR3 loop: CSAGEETQYF. DNA for the CDR3: TGCAGTGCAGGGGAAGAGACCCAGTACTTC.

The chain is built from TRBV9 and TRBJ2-7; TRBD1 matches at 11 bases. This CDR3 is built from 15 residues. Germline V lookup: CDR1 SGDLS, CDR2 YYNGEE. Trimming removed 0 bases from V and 7 bases from J; junction bases left unmatched: 6. The CDR3 DNA is TGTGCCAGCAGCGTAGCCGGACAGGGGGCACGGGAGCAGTACTTC. Protein product: CASSVAGQGAREQYF.

This chain uses TRBV5-8 with TRBJ1-1; 8 bases map to TRBD1. V gave up 6 bases and J gave up 0 bases; unmatched junction bases: 19. CDR3 size: 19 residues. CDR1 SGHTS and CDR2 YDEGEE come from the germline V gene. The CDR3 reads CASTRLLRDRLRLNTEAFF. CDR3 DNA: TGTGCCAGCACTAGACTCCTCCGGGACAGGCTACGATTGAACACTGAAGCTTTCTTT.

This chain joins TRBV4-2 and TRBJ2-1; 9 nucleotides line up with TRBD2. The length of the CDR3 is 16 residues. Per the germline V gene, CDR1 is LGHNA and CDR2 is YNFKEQ. The V segment lost 4 bases and the J segment 5 bases; nucleotides outside the gene matches: 9. CDR3 amino acids: CASSLQTSGLHNEQFF. Here the CDR3 DNA reads TGTGCCAGCAGCCTCCAGACTAGCGGTTTACACAATGAGCAGTTCTTC.

In its sample, this clone was seen a few times. The CDR3 sequence: CASSPYSYNEQFF. In DNA form, the CDR3 reads TGTGCCAGTAGTCCCTACAGCTACAATGAGCAGTTCTTC. V and J are TRBV19 and TRBJ2-1; D gene uncertain. Germline V CDR1 and CDR2: LNHDA, SQIVND (reference sequence). Trimming removed 5 bases from V and 3 bases from J, with 8 bases in between. The CDR3 has 13 amino acids. The whole variable domain, filled in from reference TRBV19 and TRBJ2-1, reads DGGITQSPKYLFRKEGQNVTLSCEQNLNHDAMYWYRQDPGQGLRLIYYSQIVNDFQKGDIAEGYSVSREKKESFPLTVTSAQKNPTAFYLCASSPYSYNEQFFGPGTRLTVL.

The gene calls are TRBV7-6 and TRBJ1-2; 11 bases match TRBD1. J was trimmed by 7 bases and V by 5 bases; bases with no gene match: 9. Germline V CDR1 and CDR2: SGHVS, FNYEAQ. CDR3 size: 15 residues. This CDR3 reads CASSTRTGGAGGYTF. The CDR3 region has the DNA TGTGCCAGCAGCACCAGGACAGGGGGCGCCGGTGGCTACACCTTC.

In nucleotides, the CDR3 is TGTGCCAGTACAGGGTTCACTGAAGCTTTCTTT. Translation: CASTGFTEAFF. The chain has TRBV6-5 and TRBJ1-1; D perhaps matches TRBD1 (6 bases). Per germline, CDR1 MNHEY and CDR2 SVGAGI. The CDR3 has 11 amino acids. The ends were cut back, 9 bases at V and 4 bases at J, with 9 bases in the middle.

The CDR3 here is CASSSPGQGSEKLFF. CDR3 nucleotide sequence: TGTGCCAGCAGCTCACCGGGACAGGGAAGTGAAAAACTGTTTTTT. The chain joins TRBV6-5 to TRBJ1-4, with 9 bases lining up with TRBD1. The junction had 9 bases not matched to a gene; V was cut back by 6 bases and J by 7 bases. This CDR3 region has 15 residues. CDR1 and CDR2 from the germline V gene are MNHEY and SVGAGI.

The chain carries TRBV29-1 and TRBJ2-1, with 14 nucleotides matching TRBD2. This CDR3 comprises 14 residues. Germline CDR1 SQVTM, CDR2 ANQGSEA. The V and J ends lost 4 bases and 6 bases, in that order; junction bases with no gene match: 2. CDR3: CSVATSGGANEQFF. The CDR3 DNA sequence: TGCAGCGTTGCGACTAGCGGGGGGGCCAATGAGCAGTTCTTC.

The chain is built from TRBV6-5 and TRBJ1-2; no definite D call. The CDR3 is 12 residues long. Germline V gene lookup returns CDR1 MNHEY and CDR2 SVGAGI. The germline V and J ends were trimmed by 6 bases and 7 bases, with 12 bases remaining between them. CDR3 sequence: CASRPYAAGYTF. DNA of the CDR3: TGTGCCAGCAGGCCATATGCGGCTGGCTACACCTTC.

A single count supports this clone. The chain is built from TRBV5-1 and TRBJ2-5, with TRBD1 identical over 10 bases. After removal of 4 bases from V and 5 bases from J, the junction contained 8 bases not matched to a gene. Germline V lookup: CDR1 SGHRS, CDR2 YFSETQ. This CDR3 spans 15 amino acids. CDR3 region: CASSPGTGESETQYF. Here the CDR3 DNA reads TGCGCCAGCAGCCCGGGGACAGGGGAATCGGAGACCCAGTACTTC.

The genes are TRBV4-3 and TRBJ2-7; TRBD2 agrees at 9 bases. Germline-derived CDR1 and CDR2 are LGHNA and YSLEER. The junction had 10 bases not matched to a gene; V was cut back by 4 bases and J by 6 bases. This CDR3 comprises 15 residues. The CDR3: CASSRLGTSPSEQYF. The CDR3, as DNA: TGCGCCAGCAGCCGACTTGGGACTAGCCCCTCCGAGCAGTACTTC.

The rearrangement links TRBV3-1 (or the pseudogene TRBV3-2) to TRBJ2-2; the D is unclear. Germline assignment: CDR1 LGHDT and CDR2 YNNKEL (reference sequence). This CDR3 spans 14 amino acids. V lost 7 bases and J 2 bases, leaving 11 bases between the germline ends. The CDR3 reads CASKWHRNTGELFF. DNA for the CDR3: TGTGCCAGCAAATGGCACCGAAACACCGGGGAGCTGTTTTTT.

V is TRBV5-1 and J is TRBJ1-1; D perhaps matches TRBD1 (6 bases). This CDR3 region has 15 residues. Between the trimmed V and J ends, which lost 4 bases and 3 bases, there was a span of 16 bases. Germline assignment: CDR1 SGHRS and CDR2 YFSETQ. The CDR3 protein is CASSRYRAGDTEAFF. The CDR3 bases are TGCGCCAGCAGCCGCTACAGGGCCGGGGACACTGAAGCTTTCTTT.

The chain employs TRBV5-5 and TRBJ2-3; D remains unclear. V dropped 5 bases and J dropped 0 bases, with 13 bases sitting between them. Germline CDR1 reads SGHKS; CDR2 reads YYEKEE (reference sequence). The length of the CDR3 is 15 residues. The CDR3 DNA reads TGTGCCAGCAGATTACAAGTCTCTAGCACAGATACGCAGTATTTT. The encoded protein is CASRLQVSSTDTQYF.

This rearrangement joins TRBV11-2 to TRBJ1-5; D gene ambiguous. Germline-derived CDR1 and CDR2 are SGHAT and FQNNGV. This CDR3 region has 13 residues. The V gene lost 5 bases and the J gene lost 2 bases, with 7 bases spanning the gap. In DNA form, the CDR3 reads TGTGCCAGCAGCATCGGTGGCAATCAGCCCCAGCATTTT. Translating gives CASSIGGNQPQHF.

V is TRBV5-1 and J is TRBJ2-1; 7 nucleotides align to TRBD2. Looked up from germline, CDR1 is SGHRS and CDR2 is YFSETQ. The CDR3 sequence is 14 residues long. V was clipped by 6 bases and J by 3 bases; unmatched bases: 6. CDR3 nucleotide sequence: TGCGCCAGCAAAAGGGAGGGTTTCTACAATGAGCAGTTCTTC. Its protein is CASKREGFYNEQFF. Using reference TRBV5-1 and TRBJ2-1 for the parts outside the CDR3, the full variable domain is KAGVTQTPRYLIKTRGQQVTLSCSPISGHRSVSWYQQTPGQGLQFLFEYFSETQRNKGNFPGRFSGRQFSNSRSEMNVSTLELGDSALYLCASKREGFYNEQFFGPGTRLTVL.